This entry features one TCR beta chain sequence. This entry is derived from a study of blood T cells in healthy people across ages. CDR1 SNHLY and CDR2 FYNNEI come from the germline V gene. The CDR3 length is 13 residues. Germline trimming cut 8 bases from V and 3 bases from J; bases unmatched to any gene: 4. Next came a second PCR, run for about 6 to 11 cycles, which used a sample-barcoded 5' primer along with a J-beta primer mix. TCRdb re-analysed the 5' RACE reads in MiXCR, keeping a single row per CDR3 protein. In the table there are under 950,000 distinct CDR3 sequences, about 20% of which are singletons.

Sequenced: blood. The clonotype was recovered from a man between 70 and 80 years old in good health. The chain links TRBV2 to TRBJ2-3, with 8 bases matching TRBD2. The CDR3 DNA reads as TGTGCCAGCTGTAGCGGGGTAACAGATACGCAGTATTTT. Its protein product is CASCSGVTDTQYF. Together with reference TRBV2 and TRBJ2-3, the CDR3 gives the full variable domain: EPEVTQTPSHQVTQMGQEVILRCVPISNHLYFYWYRQILGQKVEFLVSFYNNEISEKSEIFDDQFSVERPDGSNFTLKIRSTKLEDSAMYFCASCSGVTDTQYFGPGTRLTVL.